The 7 T cell receptor beta chains reported below all come from one sample, sequenced in a study of T cells in localized non-small cell lung cancer. Data came from immunoSEQ multiplex PCR; TCRdb stores just in-frame clones and leaves some out. This sample has about 2,800 clones, with approximately 17% found just once. The specimen was lung tumor tissue, collected before any cancer treatment. Source of these receptors: a woman aged 35 to 70 with stage II lung adenocarcinoma.

The gene calls are TRBV14 and TRBJ1-4; D is undetermined. The CDR3 consists of 16 residues. CDR1 is SGHDN, CDR2 FVKESK, per germline. The V end lost 0 bases, the J end lost 1 base, and 9 bases lay between the germline ends. This CDR3 is CASSQDERGTNEKLFF. The CDR3 DNA follows: TGTGCCAGCAGCCAAGATGAACGGGGAACTAATGAAAAACTGTTTTTT.

This chain joins TRBV6-8 and TRBJ1-6, with 7 nucleotides matching TRBD1. Per germline, CDR1 MNHGY and CDR2 SAAAGT. The CDR3 length is 15 residues. The V and J ends lost 6 bases and 5 bases, in that order; junction bases with no gene match: 7. The CDR3 DNA is TGTGCCAGCAGCCCCCGACAGGGAGATAATTCACCCCTCCACTTT. Residues: CASSPRQGDNSPLHF.

This clone was counted between two and nine times. The J gene is TRBJ1-5, the V gene TRBV11-3, with no clear D. This CDR3 is 14 amino acids long. The V and J ends lost 5 bases and 2 bases respectively, with 10 bases between them. Germline lookup yields CDR1 SGHNT and CDR2 YENEEA. CDR3 loop: CASSLSSGNQPQHF. DNA for the CDR3: TGTGCCAGCAGCCTCAGTAGCGGCAATCAGCCCCAGCATTTT.

This clone is medium-sized by share. The rearrangement links TRBV6-8 to TRBJ2-7, with a weak D call TRBD2 (7 bases). Germline V CDR1 and CDR2: MNHGY, SAAAGT. V lost 7 bases and J 3 bases, leaving 16 bases between the germline ends. This CDR3 comprises 14 residues. In nucleotides, the CDR3 is TGTGCCAGCAACCTAGGGGGGGATAGCTACGAGCAGTACTTC. This encodes CASNLGGDSYEQYF.

This sequence joins TRBV18 and TRBJ1-1; TRBD1 agrees at 11 bases. Germline CDR1 KGHSH, CDR2 LQKENI. This CDR3 comprises 17 residues. J lost 1 base, V lost 3 bases, and 7 bases had no gene match. CDR3 DNA sequence: TGTGCCAGCTCACCGTCCGGGACAGGGGGAAGGAACACTGAAGCTTTCTTT. Protein sequence: CASSPSGTGGRNTEAFF.

This rearrangement joins TRBV4-1 to TRBJ1-6; possible D gene TRBD1, 5 bases. The CDR3 spans 14 residues. Trimming took 0 bases from V and 7 from J, leaving 7 bases between them. Germline V gene sequence: CDR1 MGHRA, CDR2 YSYEKL. CDR3 sequence (DNA): TGCGCCAGCAGCCAAGAGGGGGGGAATTCACCCCTCCACTTT. This gives the protein CASSQEGGNSPLHF.

This clone showed up just a few times. This chain links TRBV11-3 with TRBJ2-2; 7 nucleotides agree with TRBD1. After removal of 3 bases from V and 0 bases from J, the junction contained 1 base not matched to a gene. Germline assignment: CDR1 SGHNT and CDR2 YENEEA. The CDR3 contains 15 residues. This CDR3 is CASSFRGSNTGELFF. The CDR3 DNA follows: TGTGCCAGCAGCTTCAGGGGGTCGAACACCGGGGAGCTGTTTTTT.